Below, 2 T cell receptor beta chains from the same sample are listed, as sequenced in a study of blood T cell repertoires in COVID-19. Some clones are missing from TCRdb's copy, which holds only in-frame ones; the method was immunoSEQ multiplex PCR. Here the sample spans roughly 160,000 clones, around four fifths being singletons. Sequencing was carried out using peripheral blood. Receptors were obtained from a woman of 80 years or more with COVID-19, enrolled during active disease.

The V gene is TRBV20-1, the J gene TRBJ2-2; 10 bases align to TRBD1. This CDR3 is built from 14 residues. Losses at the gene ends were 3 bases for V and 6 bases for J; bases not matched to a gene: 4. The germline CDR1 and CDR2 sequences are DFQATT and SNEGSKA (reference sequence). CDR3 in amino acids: CSASWGQGPGELFF. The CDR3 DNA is TGCAGTGCTAGTTGGGGACAGGGGCCCGGGGAGCTGTTTTTT.

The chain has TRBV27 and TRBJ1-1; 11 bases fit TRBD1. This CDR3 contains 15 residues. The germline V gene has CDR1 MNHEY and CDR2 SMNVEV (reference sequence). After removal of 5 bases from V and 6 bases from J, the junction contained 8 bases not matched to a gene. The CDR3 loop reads CASSRGDRGKSEAFF. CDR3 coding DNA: TGTGCCAGCAGTAGAGGGGACAGGGGGAAGTCTGAAGCTTTCTTT.